One T cell receptor (beta chain) is described in this entry. This clonotype was recorded at least ten times. Its antigen is unknown. No quality values exist for individual bases; no much larger clone is one base distant. The source of the sample is a study of regulatory T cells in long-lasting Graves disease (dated by TCRdb to the early 2020s). Regarding the study in general: Persistent Graves' disease was defined as persistently positive TSH receptor autoantibodies together with antithyroid drug treatment for over 5 years. Peripheral blood TCR sequencing and RNA sequencing compared persistent Graves' disease patients with newly diagnosed Graves' disease patients. The study was registered as a clinical trial and conducted in China. A total of roughly 35 samples underwent TCR sequencing: some 13 from persistent and around 20 from newly diagnosed Graves' disease patients. Persistent Graves' disease patients in the clinical cohort had taken antithyroid drugs for approximately 9.5 years on average. Overall results and qualifications from the work: Peripheral blood alone was examined, since thyroid tissue, which constituted the primary lesion, could not be accessed. Preferential use of TRBV28, TRBJ1-2 and TRBJ2-5 was observed in persistent disease, whereas TRBV20-1 and TRBJ2-1 were favored in newly diagnosed disease. Sequencing and analysis were restricted to the TCR beta chain. Compared with newly diagnosed patients, patients with persistent Graves' disease had lower TCR Shannon entropy and fewer highly expanded clones, which suggests clonal expansion. The authors noted that the small sample size was a limitation that may lower accuracy. Patients with persistent disease shared more public clonotypes (approximately 2,500) than newly diagnosed patients did (966).

The time point label of this sample denotes: persistent/refractory GD, antithyroid drugs over 5 years with positive TRAb. For both TCR sequencing and RNA sequencing, RNA was extracted from PBMCs in TRIzol. Graves' disease was diagnosed according to American Thyroid Association guidelines. Recruitment of patients was carried out at an endocrinology department in Xi'an, China. From each patient, about 9 milliliters of peripheral blood was collected into an EDTA anticoagulant tube. Ficoll Paque Plus density gradient separation was used to isolate PBMCs, and no additional T cell sorting was done. An Agilent 2100 Bioanalyzer and agarose gel were used to check RNA quality, while a NanoDrop 2000 measured RNA concentration. Libraries were constructed by multiplex PCR. The reads were generated on an Illumina HiSeq 4000. To build TCR beta libraries, CDR3 regions were amplified by Arm-PCR using iRepertoire HTBI primers. Before sequencing, the PCR products went through gel purification. On the authors' methods: Gene usage analysis of CDR3 amino acid clonotypes used the 62 TRBV and 14 to 15 TRBJ segments found across samples. COPE and FqMerger were used to merge filtered high-quality paired reads into contigs. BLAST was used to align contigs to IMGT TRBV, TRBD and TRBJ reference genes, and CDR3 was defined according to IMGT. Any clonotype with a frequency above 0.1% was counted as a highly expanded clone. Shannon entropy served as the measure of repertoire diversity, while the Gini coefficient captured V-J evenness. A clonotype was considered public if more than one individual shared it. TCRdb cleaned the public reads at Q25 with fastp, built clones with MiXCR and kept in-frame beta chains. CDR3 protein sequences are deduplicated, and each keeps its most common genes and DNA. What appears here as the V and J calls and clone size reflects TCRdb's work, not the paper's. The sample includes 300,000 to 400,000 distinct CDR3 sequences, with about 20% observed a single time. The ten biggest clones cover 25% to 30% of the sample.

The germline V gene yields SGDLS for CDR1 and YYNGEE for CDR2. Trimming at the junction amounts to 0 bases on V and 2 bases on J, and the germline ends lie 11 bases apart. Measured from the cysteine to the phenylalanine, the CDR3 is 15 residues long. Only the CDR3 part of the read is kept: 45 bases, read in frame from the first base. This TCR came from a female donor with Graves disease. This chain joins TRBV9 to TRBJ1-1; a weak D assignment points to TRBD1 (6 bases agree). The specimen comprised peripheral blood mononuclear cells (PBMCs), sampled when the disease was refractory, from a patient treated with antithyroid drugs. The sequence in DNA is TGTGCCAGCAGCGTAGACCCAGGGACAAACACTGAAGCTTTCTTT. Its translation reads: CASSVDPGTNTEAFF.